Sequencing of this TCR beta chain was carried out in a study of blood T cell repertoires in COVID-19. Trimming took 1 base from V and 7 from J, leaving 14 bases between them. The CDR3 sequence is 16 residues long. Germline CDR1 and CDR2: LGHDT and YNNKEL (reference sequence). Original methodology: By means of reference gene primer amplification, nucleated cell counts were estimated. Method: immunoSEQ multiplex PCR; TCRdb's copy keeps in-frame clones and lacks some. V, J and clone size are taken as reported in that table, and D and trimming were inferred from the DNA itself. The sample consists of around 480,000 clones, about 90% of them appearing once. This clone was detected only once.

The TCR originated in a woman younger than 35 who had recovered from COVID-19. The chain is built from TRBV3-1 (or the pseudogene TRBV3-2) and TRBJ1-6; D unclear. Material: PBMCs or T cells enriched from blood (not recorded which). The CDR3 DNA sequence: TGTGCCAGCAGCCAAGGTTGGTACGGTCACAATTCACCCCTCCACTTT. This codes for CASSQGWYGHNSPLHF.